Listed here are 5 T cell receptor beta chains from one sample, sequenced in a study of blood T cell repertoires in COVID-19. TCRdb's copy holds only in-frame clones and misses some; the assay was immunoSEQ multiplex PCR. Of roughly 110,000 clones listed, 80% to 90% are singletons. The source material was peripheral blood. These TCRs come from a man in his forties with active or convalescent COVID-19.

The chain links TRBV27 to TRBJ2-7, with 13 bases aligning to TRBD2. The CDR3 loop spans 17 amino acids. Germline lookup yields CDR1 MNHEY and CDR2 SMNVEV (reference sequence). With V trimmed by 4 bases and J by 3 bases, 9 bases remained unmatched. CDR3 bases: TGTGCCAGCAGTTCCGGGACTAGCGGGATTAACCTCTACGAGCAGTACTTC. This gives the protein CASSSGTSGINLYEQYF.

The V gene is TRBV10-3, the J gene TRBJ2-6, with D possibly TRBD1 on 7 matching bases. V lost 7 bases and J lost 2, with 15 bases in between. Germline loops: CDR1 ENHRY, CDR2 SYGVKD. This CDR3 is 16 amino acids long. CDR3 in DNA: TGTGCCATCACCAAGGAGGGGGCGACTGGGGCCAACGTCCTGACTTTC. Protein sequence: CAITKEGATGANVLTF.

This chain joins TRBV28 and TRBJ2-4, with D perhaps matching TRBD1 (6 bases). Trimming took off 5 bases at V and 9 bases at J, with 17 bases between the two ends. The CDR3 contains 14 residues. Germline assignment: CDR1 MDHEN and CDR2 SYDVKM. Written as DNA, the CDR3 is TGTGCCAGCAGTCTCAATACAGGGAAGGCCATTCAGTACTTC. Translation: CASSLNTGKAIQYF. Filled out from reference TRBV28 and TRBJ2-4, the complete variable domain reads DVKVTQSSRYLVKRTGEKVFLECVQDMDHENMFWYRQDPGLGLRLIYFSYDVKMKEKGDIPEGYSVSREKKERFSLILESASTNQTSMYLCASSLNTGKAIQYFGAGTRLSVL.

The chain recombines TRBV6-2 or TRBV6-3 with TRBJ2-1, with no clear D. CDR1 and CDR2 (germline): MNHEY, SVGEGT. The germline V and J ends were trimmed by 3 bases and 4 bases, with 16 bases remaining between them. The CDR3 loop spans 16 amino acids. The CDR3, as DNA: TGTGCCAGCAGTTATCCTGGCAGAAACCCTTACAATGAGCAGTTCTTC. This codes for CASSYPGRNPYNEQFF.

The CDR3 DNA follows: TGTGCCTGGAGTGTCAATACTGAAGCTTTCTTT. It yields the protein CAWSVNTEAFF. This chain joins TRBV30 and TRBJ1-1; D is unclear. Germline loops: CDR1 GTSNPN, CDR2 SVGIG (reference sequence). Trimming stripped 0 bases from V and 5 bases from J, with 4 bases between. The CDR3 consists of 11 residues.